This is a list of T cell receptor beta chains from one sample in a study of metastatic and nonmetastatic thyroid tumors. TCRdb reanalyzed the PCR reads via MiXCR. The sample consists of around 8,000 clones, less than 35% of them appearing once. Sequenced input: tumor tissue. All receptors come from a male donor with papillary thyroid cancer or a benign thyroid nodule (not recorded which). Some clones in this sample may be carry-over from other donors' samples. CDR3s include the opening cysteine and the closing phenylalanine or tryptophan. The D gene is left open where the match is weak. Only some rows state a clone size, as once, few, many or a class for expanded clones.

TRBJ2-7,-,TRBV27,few,CASSRGRSYEQYF,TGTGCCAGCAGTCGGGGACGGTCCTACGAGCAGTACTTC
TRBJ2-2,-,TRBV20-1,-,CSARETSGFTGELFF,TGCAGTGCTAGAGAGACCAGCGGATTCACCGGGGAGCTGTTTTTT
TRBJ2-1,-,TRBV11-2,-,CASSRAGTLSYNEQFF,TGTGCCAGCAGCAGGGCCGGGACCCTCTCCTACAATGAGCAGTTCTTC
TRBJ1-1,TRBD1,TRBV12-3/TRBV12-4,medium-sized,CASSSTGATEAFF,TGTGCCAGCAGCTCGACAGGGGCCACTGAAGCTTTCTTT
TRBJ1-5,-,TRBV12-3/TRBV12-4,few,CASRRRWNQPQHF,TGTGCCAGCAGGAGGCGGTGGAATCAGCCCCAGCATTTT
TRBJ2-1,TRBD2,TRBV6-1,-,CASSVLAENEQFF,TGTGCCAGCAGCGTACTAGCGGAAAATGAGCAGTTCTTC
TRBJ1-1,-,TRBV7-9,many,CASSPWIGGLPEAFF,TGTGCCAGCAGCCCCTGGATCGGGGGGCTCCCTGAAGCTTTCTTT
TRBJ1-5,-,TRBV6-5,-,CASSYGGIFSNQPQHF,TGTGCCAGCAGTTACGGCGGGATCTTTAGCAATCAGCCCCAGCATTTT
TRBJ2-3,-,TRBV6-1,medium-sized,CASSRDGSSTDTQYF,TGTGCCAGCAGCCGGGACGGCTCTAGCACAGATACGCAGTATTTT
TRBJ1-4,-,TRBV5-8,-,CASSPWETTNEKLFF,TGTGCCAGCAGCCCCTGGGAAACAACTAATGAAAAACTGTTTTTT
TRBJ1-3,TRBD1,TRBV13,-,CASSRFSGQGFYALGNTIYF,TGTGCCAGCAGCCGATTCTCGGGACAGGGATTCTATGCTCTCGGAAACACCATATATTTT
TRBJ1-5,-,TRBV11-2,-,CASSSFPRGGYNQPQHF,TGTGCCAGCAGCTCCTTTCCCAGGGGCGGGTATAATCAGCCCCAGCATTTT
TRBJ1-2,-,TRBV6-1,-,CASARGGVYGYTF,TGTGCCAGCGCCAGGGGAGGGGTCTATGGCTACACCTTC
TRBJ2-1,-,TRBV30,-,CAWSLWGVSNEQFF,TGTGCCTGGAGTCTGTGGGGAGTAAGCAATGAGCAGTTCTTC
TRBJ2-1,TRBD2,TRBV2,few,CASRRLAGDWNEQFF,TGTGCCAGCAGACGACTAGCGGGAGATTGGAATGAGCAGTTCTTC
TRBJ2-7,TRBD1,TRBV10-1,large,CASSESRDRHYEQYF,TGCGCCAGCAGTGAGTCACGGGACAGGCACTACGAGCAGTACTTC
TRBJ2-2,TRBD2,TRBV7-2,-,CASSLASGGLAGGTGELFF,TGTGCCAGCAGCTTAGCCAGCGGTGGACTAGCGGGGGGTACCGGGGAGCTGTTTTTT
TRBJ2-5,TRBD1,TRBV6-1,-,CASSEEGQGKRHF,TGTGCCAGCAGTGAAGAAGGACAGGGAAAAAGGCACTTC
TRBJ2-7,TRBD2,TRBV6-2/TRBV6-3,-,CASSYRGSGSSGQYF,TGTGCCAGCAGTTACCGGGGTAGCGGGAGTTCGGGGCAGTACTTC
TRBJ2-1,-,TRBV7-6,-,CASSSTSDGVYNEQFF,TGTGCCAGCAGCTCGACTTCAGACGGGGTCTACAATGAGCAGTTCTTC
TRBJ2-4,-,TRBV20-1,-,CSAQSGIQYF,TGCAGTGCCCAGTCAGGCATTCAGTACTTC
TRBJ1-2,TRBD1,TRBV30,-,CAWRGQGSYGYTF,TGTGCCTGGAGGGGACAGGGGAGCTATGGCTACACCTTC
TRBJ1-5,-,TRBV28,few,CASSYGQSNQPQHF,TGTGCCAGCAGTTATGGGCAGAGCAATCAGCCCCAGCATTTT
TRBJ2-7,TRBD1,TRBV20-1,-,CSARGLDRGLYEQYF,TGCAGTGCTAGAGGCCTTGACAGGGGACTTTACGAGCAGTACTTC
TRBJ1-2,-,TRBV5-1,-,CASSLGLGGTEYGYTF,TGCGCCAGCAGCTTGGGGCTCGGGGGGACGGAATATGGCTACACCTTC
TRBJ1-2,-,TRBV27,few,CASAGVGLDGYTF,TGTGCCAGCGCCGGTGTGGGATTGGATGGCTACACCTTC
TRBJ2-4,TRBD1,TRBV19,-,CASSSSEGASRNIQYF,TGTGCCAGTAGTTCCTCCGAGGGGGCAAGCAGAAACATTCAGTACTTC